This record covers a single T cell receptor beta chain. Its binding antigen is unknown. The input lacks base qualities; no much larger clone sits a single base away. The data are from a study of blood T cell repertoires in COVID-19 (dated by TCRdb to 2020 to 2021). With respect to the entire study: Samples covering the acute and convalescent phases of COVID-19 were provided by collaborators in the United States, Italy and Spain. Nearly every sample came with metadata listing a de-identified subject ID, COVID-19 status, age in years and sex. A freely available public database, intended as a resource for researchers studying the immune response to SARS-CoV-2, is where the repertoires were released. The material from the prospective study consisted of cDNA or gDNA derived from T cells, B-cell-depleted T cells, or PBMCs. Deeply sampled blood TCRbeta repertoires from subjects exposed to, actively infected with, or recovered from COVID-19 were included in the dataset. The samples were drawn from the first 160 participants of the ongoing ImmuneRACE study and from 950 to 1,500 subjects provided by 6 global collaborators. Where available, HLA class I and class II types were taken from metadata supplied by the sample provider and were not determined by assay-based typing.

Germline trimming: 5 bases from V, 7 bases from J; junction bases outside gene matches: 5. CDR1 and CDR2 are drawn from the germline V gene (reference sequence): LNHDA, SQIVND. The cysteine opens and the phenylalanine closes a CDR3 of 15 amino acids. Of the read, only the CDR3 DNA is kept; its 45 bases are in frame from base 1. TCRbeta CDR3 regions were amplified from genomic DNA using the immunoSEQ Assay, a bias-controlled multiplex PCR. Regarding the original processing steps: Nucleated cell counts per sample were estimated from amplification of reference gene primers within the assay. To quantify the absolute abundance of each unique TCRbeta CDR3 rearrangement, sequence reads were collapsed and filtered. Productive Simpson clonality was computed per sample as the square root of Simpson's diversity index over productive rearrangements. The clones in this table, taken by TCRdb from immuneACCESS, are in-frame only. Not every clone is retained; where verified, under half of the shortfall comes from an unresolved V gene, and the cause of the rest is unknown. Clone size and V and J calls were adopted from that table, with D and trimming inferred from the DNA. The sample table records 300,000 to 500,000 clones; over 75% of these occur just once. Over 0.9% of the sample belongs to the ten largest clones.

Beyond this particular receptor, the publication reports: The quantity of clinical and demographic metadata differed by source and by participant and was supplied without curation.

Participants in the prospective study were aged about 18 to 95 years, lived in 20 to 25 United States geographic areas, and enrolled through a virtual design. In the prospective study, cohorts were assigned on the basis of participant-reported clinical history obtained from a screening survey and a study questionnaire. In the prospective study, mobile phlebotomists collected whole blood, serum and a nasopharyngeal or oropharyngeal swab from each participant. Over a roughly 2-month period, participants in the prospective study had the option of providing additional blood draws and questionnaires. Before DNA extraction, blood samples from the prospective study were shipped at room temperature or frozen.

The source of this sequence is a woman aged 30 to 39 with acute COVID-19. The source material was PBMCs or T cells enriched from blood (not recorded which). This receptor chain uses TRBV19 and TRBJ1-6, with 10 middle bases fitting TRBD1. The base sequence is TGTGCCAGTAGTCCCGACAGGGGGCAGAATTCACCCCTCCACTTT. Translated, it gives CASSPDRGQNSPLHF.